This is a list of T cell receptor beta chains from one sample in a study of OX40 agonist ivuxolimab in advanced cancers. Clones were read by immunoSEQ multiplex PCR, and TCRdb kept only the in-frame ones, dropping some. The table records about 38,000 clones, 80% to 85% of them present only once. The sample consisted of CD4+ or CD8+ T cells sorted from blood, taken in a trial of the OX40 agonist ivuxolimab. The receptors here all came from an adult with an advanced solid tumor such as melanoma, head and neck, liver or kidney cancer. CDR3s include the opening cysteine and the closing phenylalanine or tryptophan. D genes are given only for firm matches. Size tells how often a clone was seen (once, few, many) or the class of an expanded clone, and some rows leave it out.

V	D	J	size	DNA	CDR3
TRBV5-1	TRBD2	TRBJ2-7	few	TGCGCCAGCAGCCTAACTAGCGGGTCCTACTACGAGCAGTACTTC	CASSLTSGSYYEQYF
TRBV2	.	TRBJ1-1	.	TGTGCCCGCAACAGTAACACTGAAGCTTTCTTT	CARNSNTEAFF
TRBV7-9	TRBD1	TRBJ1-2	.	TGTGCCAGCAGCTTTGACAGGGGGCTTAACTATGGCTACACCTTC	CASSFDRGLNYGYTF
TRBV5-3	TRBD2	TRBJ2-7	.	TGTGCCAGCAGTAAAGAGGGACTAGCGGCTTACGAGCAGTACTTC	CASSKEGLAAYEQYF
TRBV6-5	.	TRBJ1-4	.	TGTGCCAGCAAGCGAGGAGGTGGTGAAAAACTGTTTTTT	CASKRGGGEKLFF
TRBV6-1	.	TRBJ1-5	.	TGTGCCAGCAGCCCCCGACCGAGCAATCAGCCCCAGCATTTT	CASSPRPSNQPQHF
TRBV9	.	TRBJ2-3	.	TGTGCCAGCAGCACCCCGGTCGGGAGCACAGATACGCAGTATTTT	CASSTPVGSTDTQYF
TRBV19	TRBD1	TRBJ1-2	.	TGTGCCAGTAGTATCCCTCCAGGGGGCGCGAATGGCTACACCTTC	CASSIPPGGANGYTF
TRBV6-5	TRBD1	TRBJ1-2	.	TGTGCCAGCAGCCCTAGGACAGGGGGCTATGGCTACACCTTC	CASSPRTGGYGYTF
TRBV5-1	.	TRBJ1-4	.	TGCGCCAGCAGCTTATCCGGGGGCGATGGGGAAAAACTGTTTTTT	CASSLSGGDGEKLFF
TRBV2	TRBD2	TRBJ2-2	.	TGTGCCAGCATTAGCGGGGGGGCCGGAACCGGGGAGCTGTTTTTT	CASISGGAGTGELFF
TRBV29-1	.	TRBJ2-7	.	TGCAGCGTTGAAGGGGCAGGCCCCGGGGAGACCTACGAGCAGTACTTC	CSVEGAGPGETYEQYF
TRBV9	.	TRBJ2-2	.	TGTGCCAGCAGCGTAGTCGGAAGCGGTGCGAACACCGGGGAGCTGTTTTTT	CASSVVGSGANTGELFF
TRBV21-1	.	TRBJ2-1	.	TGTGCCAGCCGCCGAGGGACACTTGATTCCTACAATGAGCAGTTCTTC	CASRRGTLDSYNEQFF
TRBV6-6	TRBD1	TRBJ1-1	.	TGTGCCAGCAGTATGACAGGGGTGACTGAAGCTTTCTTT	CASSMTGVTEAFF
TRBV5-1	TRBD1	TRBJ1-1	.	TGCGCCAGCAGCCCGTCTGGGGGGACAGTAACTGAAGCTTTCTTT	CASSPSGGTVTEAFF
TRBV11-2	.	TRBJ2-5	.	TGTGCCAGCAGCTTTGGCTTCCAAGAGACCCAGTACTTC	CASSFGFQETQYF
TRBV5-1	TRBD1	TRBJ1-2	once	TGCGCCAGCAGCTCTACCCTGGGGGACAGCGCGAGAGGCTACACCTTC	CASSSTLGDSARGYTF
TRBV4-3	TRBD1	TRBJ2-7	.	TGCGCCAGCAGCCAACCGACAGGGAACCCCTACGAGCAGTACTTC	CASSQPTGNPYEQYF
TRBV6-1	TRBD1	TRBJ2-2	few	TGTGCCAGCAGTGAAGCAAGGACAGGGGGAGCCGGGGAGCTGTTTTTT	CASSEARTGGAGELFF
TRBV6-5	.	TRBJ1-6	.	TGTGCCAGCAGTTACTACGCAGTCCTCAACAATTCACCCCTCCACTTT	CASSYYAVLNNSPLHF
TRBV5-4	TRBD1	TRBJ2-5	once	TGTGCCAGCAGGCAGGGGGCTTCACAAGAGACCCAGTACTTC	CASRQGASQETQYF
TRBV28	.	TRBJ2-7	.	TGTGCCACGTGGACAGCAGGCTACGAGCAGTACTTC	CATWTAGYEQYF
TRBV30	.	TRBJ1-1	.	TGTGCCTGGAGTGTAAAAGGTCTTAAAGAGCCCGCTTTCTTT	CAWSVKGLKEPAFF
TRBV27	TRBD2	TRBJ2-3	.	TGTGCCAGCAGTATCGGGACTAGCGGTATCGATACGCAGTATTTT	CASSIGTSGIDTQYF
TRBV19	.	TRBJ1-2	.	TGTGCCAGTAGGGAATCATCAAGGGCACCCGTACGGGATGGCTACACCTTC	CASRESSRAPVRDGYTF
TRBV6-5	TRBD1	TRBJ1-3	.	TGTGCCAGCAGTTATCAGGGGGCATCTGGAAACACCATATATTTT	CASSYQGASGNTIYF
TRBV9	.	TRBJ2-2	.	TGTGCCAGCAGCGTAGTGGGGAACACCGGGGAGCTGTTTTTT	CASSVVGNTGELFF
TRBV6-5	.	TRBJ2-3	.	TGTGCCAGCAGTTACGATGCGCCCAGCACAGATACGCAGTATTTT	CASSYDAPSTDTQYF
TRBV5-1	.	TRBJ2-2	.	TGCGCCAGCAACCTTGGTAGTGAACGAGGCACCGGGGAGCTGTTTTTT	CASNLGSERGTGELFF
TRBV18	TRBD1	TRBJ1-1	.	TGTGCCAGCTCCCCGGGACAGTCCGAGAACACTGAAGCTTTCTTT	CASSPGQSENTEAFF